This T cell receptor beta chain originates from a study of blood T cell repertoires in COVID-19. For the study at large: The analysed material was cDNA or gDNA that came from T cells, B-cell-depleted T cells, or PBMCs.

Original handling: Cell counts per sample came from amplifying reference gene primers. Sequenced by immunoSEQ multiplex PCR; TCRdb stores in-frame clones only, minus some. The D gene and trimming were derived from the DNA, and the V and J assignments and clone size from that table. The sample yields about 520,000 clones, roughly 85% seen once. Germline V lookup: CDR1 MNHNY, CDR2 SVGAGI (reference sequence). The CDR3 covers 15 residues. V shed 5 bases and J 3 bases; nucleotides not matched to a gene: 6. Material for sequencing was peripheral blood. The chain is built from TRBV6-6 and TRBJ1-4; 7 bases match TRBD1. This clonotype originated in a human donor in a cohort sampled during active COVID-19. As DNA, the CDR3 is TGTGCCAGCAGTGCTCCGGGACAGCCTAATGAAAAACTGTTTTTT. It translates to CASSAPGQPNEKLFF.